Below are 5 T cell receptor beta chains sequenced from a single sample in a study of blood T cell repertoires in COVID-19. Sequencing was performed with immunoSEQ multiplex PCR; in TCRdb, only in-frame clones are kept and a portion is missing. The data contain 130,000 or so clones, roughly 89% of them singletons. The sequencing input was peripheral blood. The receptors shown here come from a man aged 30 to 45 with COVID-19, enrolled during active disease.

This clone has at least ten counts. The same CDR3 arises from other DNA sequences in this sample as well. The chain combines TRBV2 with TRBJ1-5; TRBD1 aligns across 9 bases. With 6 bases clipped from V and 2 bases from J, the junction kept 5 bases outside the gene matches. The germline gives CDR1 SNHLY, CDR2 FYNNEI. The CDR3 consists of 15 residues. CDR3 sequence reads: CASRQQGAGNQPQHF. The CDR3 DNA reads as TGTGCCAGCAGGCAACAGGGGGCGGGCAATCAGCCCCAGCATTTT.

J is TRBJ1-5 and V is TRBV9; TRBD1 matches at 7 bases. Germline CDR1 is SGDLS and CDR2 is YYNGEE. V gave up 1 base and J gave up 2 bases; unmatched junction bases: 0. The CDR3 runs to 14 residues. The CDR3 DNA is TGTGCCAGCAGCGTAACAGGGGGCAATCAGCCCCAGCATTTT. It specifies CASSVTGGNQPQHF.

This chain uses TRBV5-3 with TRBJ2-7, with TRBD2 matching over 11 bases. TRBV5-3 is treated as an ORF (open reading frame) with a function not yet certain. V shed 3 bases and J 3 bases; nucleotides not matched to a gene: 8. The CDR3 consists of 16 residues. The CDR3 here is CARSWPGTSGHYEQYF. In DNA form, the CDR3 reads TGTGCCAGAAGCTGGCCCGGGACTAGCGGACACTACGAGCAGTACTTC.

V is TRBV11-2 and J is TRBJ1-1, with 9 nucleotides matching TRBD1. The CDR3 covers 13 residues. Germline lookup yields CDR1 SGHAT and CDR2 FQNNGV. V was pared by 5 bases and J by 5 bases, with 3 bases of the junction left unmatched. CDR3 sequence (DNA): TGTGCCAGCAGCACAGGGGGCCGGACTGAAGCTTTCTTT. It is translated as CASSTGGRTEAFF. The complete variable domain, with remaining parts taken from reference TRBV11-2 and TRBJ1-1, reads EAGVAQSPRYKIIEKRQSVAFWCNPISGHATLYWYQQILGQGPKLLIQFQNNGVVDDSQLPKDRFSAERLKGVDSTLKIQPAKLEDSAVYLCASSTGGRTEAFFGQGTRLTVV.

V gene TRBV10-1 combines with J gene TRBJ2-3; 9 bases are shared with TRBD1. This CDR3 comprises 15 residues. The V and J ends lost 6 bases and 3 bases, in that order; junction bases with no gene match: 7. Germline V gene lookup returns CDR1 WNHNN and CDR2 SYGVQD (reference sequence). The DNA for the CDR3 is TGCGCCAGCAGCCTGTCCGGGACAGGGACAGATACGCAGTATTTT. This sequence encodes CASSLSGTGTDTQYF.